This TCR beta chain appears in the sequencing data of a study of T cell responses to AZD1222 COVID-19 vaccine (dated by TCRdb to the early 2020s). In terms of the full investigation: AZD1222 recipients given second doses at about 4 weeks or at about 12 weeks were pooled, since spike-specific TCR depth and breadth were not found to differ between the two schedules. TCR sequencing was performed for over 230 trial participants, of whom roughly 200 were given two doses of AZD1222 and around 25 were given two doses of MenACWY control vaccine. Enrollment into the trials was organized by age into subgroups of 18-55, 56-69 and 70-plus years, and those subgroups contained approximately 150, 30 and 60 TCR-sequenced participants, respectively.

Its CDR3 holds 11 amino acids, cysteine through phenylalanine. Just CDR3 DNA is preserved here, 33 bases in frame from base 1. The junction carries 6 bases between V and J, which are trimmed by 7 bases and 2 bases respectively. CDR1 LNHDA and CDR2 SQIVND were looked up in the germline V gene (reference sequence). The CDR3 regions of human TCRbeta chains were analyzed by immunosequencing. Concerning the study's data processing: TCRs in the repertoires were matched against a reference library of SARS-CoV-2-specific TCRs that had been generated with the MIRA antigen-specificity platform. Breadth was defined as the fraction of unique TCRs that were SARS-CoV-2-associated, and depth was defined as the fraction of total T cells that were SARS-CoV-2-associated. Using the MIRA data, every spike-specific TCR was mapped to the spike region that the TCR reacted to and assigned to either a CD4 or a CD8 class. Log10-transformed breadth and depth values were compared by one-way ANOVA with Sidak's multiple comparisons tests. The clones in this table, taken by TCRdb from immuneACCESS, are in-frame only. Not every clone is retained; where verified, under half of the shortfall comes from an unresolved V gene, and the cause of the rest is unknown. V, J and clone size are taken as reported in that table, and D and trimming were inferred from the DNA itself. The sample table contains 150,000 to 200,000 clones; only one count was recorded for over 90% of them. About 2.5% of the sample belongs to the ten largest clones.

In regard to this clone: Its antigen is not yet known. No much larger clone exists at a distance of one base, and base qualities are not known.

Reading the label with the study, this specimen's time point is: baseline before first vaccination. Samples from vaccinated people were obtained from the UK trials COV001 and COV002, which included a single-blind randomized controlled phase 2/3 trial of AZD1222 (ChAdOx1 nCoV-19) in healthy adults. For TCRbeta chain sequencing, PBMC samples were collected from trial participants at day 0 and at day 28 after the second dose. Overall study outcomes, separate from this receptor: Conclusions about previously exposed vaccinees were limited because only a handful of AZD1222 recipients were SARS-CoV-2 seropositive at baseline. Reportedly, almost half of the unique spike-specific TCRs recognized epitopes lying outside the regions that are mutated in the B.1.351 and B.1.1.7 variants. No day 14 peak-response samples were available, so repertoires were characterized only after the peak T cell response. Participants were mostly white British and included more females than males, and it was suggested by the authors that clonal diversity may have been underestimated. The 56-69-year group was small, and its depth increase did not reach significance, likely because of low power. A significant rise in spike-specific TCR breadth and depth was observed after two AZD1222 doses relative to day 0 and relative to MenACWY recipients. Vaccine-associated CD4 TCRs spanned the whole spike protein, with dominant responses in regions 160-218 and 743-854.

The receptor chain draws on TRBV19 and TRBJ2-7; no D gene is confidently identified. This TCR was sampled from an adult in good health. The specimen was peripheral blood, collected on day 0 of AZD1222 vaccination. The CDR3 here reads CASKVAYEQYF. The nucleotide sequence is TGTGCCAGTAAGGTCGCCTACGAGCAGTACTTC.